The source of this T cell receptor (beta chain) is a study of T cell responses to AZD1222 COVID-19 vaccine. V was shortened by 4 bases and J by 6 bases, with 14 bases between the two germline ends. The CDR3 sequence is 14 residues long. The germline CDR1 and CDR2 sequences are SGHNT and YYREEE (reference sequence). This clone came up a few times. Assay: immunoSEQ multiplex PCR; the TCRdb copy retains only in-frame clones and omits some. The sample shows under 150,000 clones, roughly 92% of them seen only once. This specimen was peripheral blood, taken 28 days after the second AZD1222 dose. The chain links TRBV5-4 to TRBJ2-1; possible D gene TRBD1, 6 bases. The origin of this receptor is an adult who received the AZD1222 COVID-19 vaccine. CDR3 sequence: CASSLLQGINEQFF. The CDR3 DNA is TGTGCCAGCAGCCTCCTCCAGGGGATCAATGAGCAGTTCTTC.